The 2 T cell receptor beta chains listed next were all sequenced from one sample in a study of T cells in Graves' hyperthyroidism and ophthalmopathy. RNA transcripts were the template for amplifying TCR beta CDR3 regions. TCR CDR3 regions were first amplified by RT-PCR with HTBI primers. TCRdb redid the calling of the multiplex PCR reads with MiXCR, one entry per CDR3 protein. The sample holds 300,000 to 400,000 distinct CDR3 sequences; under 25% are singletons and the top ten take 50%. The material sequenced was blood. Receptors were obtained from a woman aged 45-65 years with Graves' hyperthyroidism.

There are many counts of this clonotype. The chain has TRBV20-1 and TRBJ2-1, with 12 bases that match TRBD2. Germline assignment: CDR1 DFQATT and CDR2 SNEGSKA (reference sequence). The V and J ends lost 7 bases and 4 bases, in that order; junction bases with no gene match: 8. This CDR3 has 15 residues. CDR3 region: CSVSILAGGYNEQFF. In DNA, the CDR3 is TGCAGTGTTTCAATTCTAGCGGGGGGGTACAATGAGCAGTTCTTC.

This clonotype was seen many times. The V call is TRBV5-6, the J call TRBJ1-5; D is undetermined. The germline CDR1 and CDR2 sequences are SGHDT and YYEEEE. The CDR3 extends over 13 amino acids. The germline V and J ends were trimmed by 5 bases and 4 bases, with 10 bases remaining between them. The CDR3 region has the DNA TGTGCCAGCAGTCGGGCCTCTAATCAGCCCCAGCATTTT. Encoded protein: CASSRASNQPQHF.